Shown below are 9 T cell receptor beta chains from a single sample sequenced in a study of Ad26.COV2.S vaccination and SARS-CoV-2 variants. The protocol was immunoSEQ multiplex PCR, while the TCRdb copy is restricted to in-frame clones and leaves out a portion. Found here are some 300,000 clones, around four fifths of them singletons; the top ten hold 2.1%. Treatment noted: over 15 received Ad26.COV2.S at low or high dose, single or two shots; five or six received placebo; per-sample allocation not given. Vaccine and placebo recipients were sampled on day 63 after the first injection. The sample was peripheral blood, taken in a trial of Ad26.COV2.S vaccine versus placebo. Receptors were obtained from a person between 18 and 65 years old who received the Ad26.COV2.S COVID-19 vaccine or a placebo.

V gene TRBV10-3 combines with J gene TRBJ1-2; TRBD1 matches 9 bases. The J segment lost 7 bases and the V segment lost 2 bases, leaving 8 bases of the junction unmatched. CDR3 size: 15 residues. Germline V lookup: CDR1 ENHRY, CDR2 SYGVKD. The CDR3 loop is CAISEDPGQGSGYTF. The CDR3 DNA reads as TGTGCCATCAGTGAGGATCCGGGACAGGGAAGTGGCTACACCTTC.

This clone was recorded a few times. The chain employs TRBV7-9 and TRBJ1-2; D unclear. The CDR3 has 15 amino acids. Trimming cost V 1 base and J 5 bases, with 14 bases left between them. CDR1 and CDR2 (germline): SEHNR, FQNEAQ (reference sequence). The CDR3 nucleotides are TGTGCCAGCAGCTTAGAAGGGAGGTTCGGGTATGGCTACACCTTC. This encodes CASSLEGRFGYGYTF.

This rearrangement joins TRBV20-1 to TRBJ2-1; 8 nucleotides match TRBD2. This CDR3 region has 15 residues. V shed 3 bases, J shed 5 bases, and the junction held 9 bases outside the gene matches. Germline loops: CDR1 DFQATT, CDR2 SNEGSKA (reference sequence). The CDR3 loop reads CSASDGRGVNNEQFF. DNA for the CDR3: TGCAGTGCTAGTGACGGGCGGGGGGTTAACAATGAGCAGTTCTTC.

V is TRBV30 and J is TRBJ1-2; unclear D gene. Trimming left V 0 bases short and J 4 bases short, with 12 bases between. Per the germline V gene, CDR1 is GTSNPN and CDR2 is SVGIG (reference sequence). This CDR3 contains 14 residues. The CDR3 loop reads CAWSVQFRTYGYTF. Here the CDR3 DNA reads TGTGCCTGGAGTGTCCAGTTTAGAACCTATGGCTACACCTTC.

The chain couples TRBV4-1 to TRBJ1-2, with D tentatively TRBD1 (6 bases). The V end lost 0 bases, the J end lost 4 bases, and 9 bases lay between the germline ends. The germline gives CDR1 MGHRA, CDR2 YSYEKL. The CDR3 runs to 14 residues. CDR3 nucleotides: TGCGCCAGCAGCCAAGATATAGGGGGCTATGGCTACACCTTC. This translates into CASSQDIGGYGYTF.

The V call is TRBV7-3, the J call TRBJ2-7; tentative D call: TRBD1 (5 bases). This CDR3 is 13 amino acids long. Germline V CDR1 and CDR2: SGHTA, FQGTGA. The V gene lost 4 bases and the J gene lost 6 bases, with 13 bases spanning the gap. This CDR3 is CASSSSRAGEQYF. The CDR3 nucleotides are TGTGCCAGCAGCTCCTCCAGGGCTGGCGAGCAGTACTTC. Complete variable domain (other parts from reference TRBV7-3 and TRBJ2-7): GAGVSQTPSNKVTEKGKYVELRCDPISGHTALYWYRQSLGQGPEFLIYFQGTGAADDSGLPNDRFFAVRPEGSVSTLKIQRTERGDSAVYLCASSSSRAGEQYFGPGTRLTVT.

V gene TRBV7-3 combines with J gene TRBJ2-7; tentatively, D is TRBD2 (6 bases). The CDR3 sequence is 15 residues long. The V gene's germline CDR1 is SGHTA and CDR2 FQGTGA. Trimming stripped 2 bases from V and 6 bases from J, with 17 bases between. The chain's CDR3 is CASSLRALGDSEQYF. The CDR3 coding sequence is TGTGCCAGCAGCTTACGCGCTTTGGGGGACTCCGAGCAGTACTTC.

V is TRBV5-4 and J is TRBJ2-2; the match to TRBD2 covers 11 bases. Germline loops: CDR1 SGHNT, CDR2 YYREEE (reference sequence). This CDR3 contains 17 residues. V shed 2 bases, J shed 5 bases, and the junction held 8 bases outside the gene matches. This CDR3 is CASSFHSGGAGTGELFF. The DNA of the CDR3 is TGTGCCAGCAGCTTTCATAGCGGGGGGGCCGGAACCGGGGAGCTGTTTTTT. Looking up the rest from reference TRBV5-4 and TRBJ2-2 gives the full variable domain: ETGVTQSPTHLIKTRGQQVTLRCSSQSGHNTVSWYQQALGQGPQFIFQYYREEENGRGNFPPRFSGLQFPNYSSELNVNALELDDSALYLCASSFHSGGAGTGELFFGEGSRLTVL.

V usage is TRBV2 and J usage is TRBJ2-5; D not resolved. The CDR3 extends over 15 amino acids. CDR1 SNHLY and CDR2 FYNNEI come from the germline V gene. V lost 7 bases to trimming and J lost 1 base, with 16 bases between them. Written as DNA, the CDR3 is TGTGCCAGCACCTCCCCGGTCTTGACCCAAGAGACCCAGTACTTC. Translation gives CASTSPVLTQETQYF.